Each of the 14 T cell receptor beta chains below was sequenced from the same sample in a study of Tregs in tolerant kidney transplant recipients. Produced via immunoSEQ multiplex PCR; TCRdb's table is partial and in-frame only. Among over 50,000 clones listed, around 82% were seen once. The specimen sequenced was CD4+ T cells from blood. These receptors originate from a human donor in good health.

The genes are TRBV6-5 and TRBJ1-2; a weak D match, TRBD1 (6 bases). The CDR3 runs 14 residues. Trimming pared 6 bases from V and 3 bases from J, leaving 14 bases between. In germline, CDR1 is MNHEY, CDR2 SVGAGI. The CDR3 nucleotides are TGTGCCAGCAGGCCCCCGACAGGAGACTATGGCTACACCTTC. Its translation is CASRPPTGDYGYTF.

J is TRBJ1-1 and V is TRBV5-6; 7 nucleotides line up with TRBD1. This CDR3 is built from 15 residues. Germline values: CDR1 SGHDT, CDR2 YYEEEE. Trimming took 3 bases from V and 1 from J; bases not matched to a gene: 6. The CDR3 reads CASSWGDSSNTEAFF. The CDR3 region has the DNA TGTGCCAGCAGCTGGGGGGACAGCTCGAACACTGAAGCTTTCTTT.

The chain uses TRBV5-5 and TRBJ1-5; D is unresolved. Germline CDR1 is SGHKS and CDR2 is YYEKEE (reference sequence). The CDR3 runs 15 residues. Trimming shortened V by 0 bases and J by 0 bases, and 7 bases separated the two germline ends. The CDR3 DNA reads as TGTGCCAGCAGCTTGGGGAGGAATAGCAATCAGCCCCAGCATTTT. This sequence encodes CASSLGRNSNQPQHF.

This chain links TRBV6-6 with TRBJ1-1; D remains ambiguous. The V end lost 4 bases, the J end lost 5 bases, and 11 bases lay between the germline ends. The length of the CDR3 is 13 residues. Per germline, CDR1 MNHNY and CDR2 SVGAGI (reference sequence). CDR3 sequence reads: CASSSQAGTEAFF. The DNA of the CDR3 is TGTGCCAGCAGTTCCCAGGCAGGAACTGAAGCTTTCTTT.

The chain uses TRBV7-7 and TRBJ2-5; D uncertain. Germline V gene data show CDR1 as SSHAT and CDR2 as FNYEAQ (reference sequence). This CDR3 comprises 13 residues. Trimming stripped 5 bases from V and 1 base from J, with 8 bases between. CDR3 sequence reads: CASSPSPQETQYF. The DNA for the CDR3 is TGTGCCAGCAGCCCATCCCCCCAAGAGACCCAGTACTTC.

The chain is built from TRBV6-6 and TRBJ2-5; TRBD2 matches at 8 bases. V trimming: 2 bases; J trimming: 4 bases; junction bases outside the gene matches: 9. The CDR3 contains 16 residues. CDR1 is MNHNY, CDR2 SVGAGI, per germline (reference sequence). CDR3 DNA: TGTGCCAGCAGTTACGGGATAGCGGGAAGGGGAGAGACCCAGTACTTC. Its protein is CASSYGIAGRGETQYF.

The rearrangement links TRBV18 to TRBJ2-5, with 10 bases lining up with TRBD2. CDR1 is KGHSH, CDR2 LQKENI, per germline. V lost 0 bases to trimming and J lost 5 bases; unmatched junction nucleotides: 6. The CDR3 is made up of 16 amino acids. CDR3 DNA: TGTGCCAGCTCACCACCTGCTAGCGGGAGCAGGGAGACCCAGTACTTC. Protein product: CASSPPASGSRETQYF. Complete variable domain (other parts from reference TRBV18 and TRBJ2-5): NAGVMQNPRHLVRRRGQEARLRCSPMKGHSHVYWYRQLPEEGLKFMVYLQKENIIDESGMPKERFSAEFPKEGPSILRIQQVVRGDSAAYFCASSPPASGSRETQYFGPGTRLLVL.

The CDR3 reads CASSQIPGAGNTIYF. CDR3 nucleotide sequence: TGTGCCAGCAGCCAAATCCCCGGGGCTGGAAACACCATATATTTT. The V call is TRBV7-2, the J call TRBJ1-3; D gene uncertain. In germline, CDR1 is SGHTA, CDR2 FQGNSA. V lost 5 bases, J lost 2 bases, and 13 bases lay in between. This CDR3 is built from 15 residues.

This chain joins TRBV30 and TRBJ2-7; 9 positions match TRBD2. V was pared by 8 bases and J by 2 bases, with 7 bases of the junction left unmatched. CDR3 size: 13 residues. Germline CDR1 is GTSNPN and CDR2 is SVGIG (reference sequence). CDR3 bases: TGTGCCATGAAACGCGGGAGGGCCTACGAGCAGTACTTC. It translates to CAMKRGRAYEQYF.

The chain joins TRBV7-4 to TRBJ2-7; 7 nucleotides align to TRBD1. This CDR3 is built from 15 residues. Germline-derived CDR1 and CDR2 are SGHVT and SQSDAQ. J lost 6 bases, V lost 2 bases, and 10 bases had no gene match. CDR3 region: CASSLYPGGKCEQYF. The CDR3 DNA reads TGTGCCAGCAGCTTATACCCAGGGGGAAAATGCGAGCAGTACTTC. Drawing the rest from reference TRBV7-4 and TRBJ2-7, the complete variable domain is GAGVSQSPRYKVAKRGRDVALRCDSISGHVTLYWYRQTLGQGSEVLTYSQSDAQRDKSGRPSGRFSAERPERSVSTLKIQRTEQGDSAVYLCASSLYPGGKCEQYFGPGTRLTVT.

The rearrangement joins TRBV5-8 to TRBJ2-3, with D perhaps matching TRBD1 or TRBD2 (6 bases each). Trimming pared 4 bases from V and 8 bases from J, leaving 20 bases between. CDR3 length equals 15 residues. The germline V gene has CDR1 SGHTS and CDR2 YDEGEE. CDR3 sequence: CASSLGGQSLATQYF. CDR3 in DNA: TGTGCCAGCAGCCTGGGAGGACAGTCTTTAGCTACGCAGTATTTT.

The rearrangement uses TRBV30 and TRBJ2-7; perhaps TRBD2 as D (7 bases). CDR1 GTSNPN and CDR2 SVGIG come from the germline V gene (reference sequence). Trimming removed 2 bases at V and 6 bases at J, with 23 bases between. This CDR3 region has 16 residues. The CDR3 region has the DNA TGTGCCTGGAGTCCACCCCTCGGGGGGCGGGTGGGCGAGCAGTACTTC. This encodes CAWSPPLGGRVGEQYF.

This chain links TRBV4-1 with TRBJ2-1, with TRBD2 matching 8 bases. Germline lookup yields CDR1 MGHRA and CDR2 YSYEKL. The length of the CDR3 is 15 residues. The trim removed 1 base at V and 5 bases at J, leaving 4 bases unmatched. The CDR3 bases are TGCGCCAGCAGCCAAGTCGGGACTAGTGACAATGAGCAGTTCTTC. Protein: CASSQVGTSDNEQFF.

The chain combines TRBV14 with TRBJ2-5; 14 positions match TRBD2. V shed 6 bases, J shed 2 bases, and the junction held 14 bases outside the gene matches. The CDR3 totals 19 residues. Germline CDR1 is SGHDN and CDR2 is FVKESK. Here the CDR3 reads CASSLSRLAGGGIQETQYF. Here the CDR3 DNA reads TGTGCCAGCAGTCTCAGTCGACTAGCGGGAGGGGGGATTCAAGAGACCCAGTACTTC.